This T cell receptor (beta chain) was identified in a study of blood T cell repertoires in COVID-19. Study details: Donors in the United States, Italy and Spain gave samples during acute or convalescent COVID-19. In each case, the material was cDNA or gDNA derived from T cells, B-cell-depleted T cells, or PBMCs.

V was cut by 5 bases and J by 7 bases, with 12 bases left in between. The CDR3 covers 14 residues. Germline CDR1 SGHNT, CDR2 YENEEA. This clone was found a few times. Original processing methods: By means of reference gene primer amplification, nucleated cell counts were estimated. Clones were sequenced by immunoSEQ multiplex PCR, and TCRdb holds only the in-frame ones, with some missing. From that table come the V and J calls and clone size; the DNA was used to work out D and trimming. The sample has some 50,000 clones, more than 75% seen once. This clonotype was sampled from a man in his forties or fifties with acute or convalescent COVID-19. The sequenced sample consisted of peripheral blood. The chain combines TRBV11-3 with TRBJ1-6; the D gene is possibly TRBD1 (6 bases). The CDR3 region has the DNA TGTGCCAGCAGCCAGGACAGCCAAAATTCACCCCTCCACTTT. Its protein product is CASSQDSQNSPLHF.